One sample yielded the 26 T cell receptor beta chains listed below, sequenced in a study of identical twins. TCRdb re-called the 5' RACE reads with MiXCR, one entry per CDR3 protein. This sample carries 650,000 to 800,000 distinct CDR3 sequences, about 9.4% of them seen once, and the ten largest clones take more than 0.75%. The same data also contributed to another study, on yellow fever vaccine responses in identical twins.

Sequences were obtained from PBMCs. These receptors originate from a woman under 30 in good health.

This chain connects TRBV2 to TRBJ2-3; D ambiguous. Germline assignment: CDR1 SNHLY and CDR2 FYNNEI. The V and J ends lost 7 bases and 0 bases respectively, with 11 bases between them. The CDR3 spans 14 residues. CDR3 nucleotides: TGTGCCAGCATTCGGACCTCTAGCACAGATACGCAGTATTTT. It codes for CASIRTSSTDTQYF.

This chain uses TRBV6-1 with TRBJ2-7, with 9 bases fitting TRBD1. Trimming cost V 6 bases and J 7 bases; bases outside gene matches: 13. This CDR3 is 15 amino acids long. Per germline, CDR1 MNHNS and CDR2 SASEGT. CDR3 in amino acids: CASRTPGTGSEEQYF. The CDR3 nucleotides are TGTGCCAGCAGGACTCCCGGGACAGGGAGTGAAGAGCAGTACTTC.

This clonotype appeared many times. The chain carries TRBV12-3 or TRBV12-4 and TRBJ2-2; D gene uncertain. Trimming shortened V by 8 bases and J by 6 bases, and 10 bases separated the two germline ends. This CDR3 is built from 12 residues. The CDR3 protein is CASAGSAGELFF. CDR3 nucleotide sequence: TGTGCCAGCGCTGGCAGCGCCGGGGAGCTGTTTTTT.

This clonotype appeared a few times. The chain joins TRBV24-1 to TRBJ2-7; 8 positions agree with TRBD1. The ends lost 7 bases at V and 6 bases at J; junction bases unmatched: 19. CDR1 is KGHDR, CDR2 SFDVKD, per germline. This CDR3 spans 17 amino acids. In DNA, the CDR3 is TGTGCCACCAGCACCTACCTTCCGGGGACAGGATCCATCGAGCAGTACTTC. This translates into CATSTYLPGTGSIEQYF.

This rearrangement joins TRBV7-9 to TRBJ1-1; no clear D gene. The V gene's germline CDR1 is SEHNR and CDR2 FQNEAQ (reference sequence). This CDR3 region has 14 residues. V was pared by 6 bases and J by 5 bases, with 16 bases between. The DNA for the CDR3 is TGTGCCAGCAGTTATCACGTGTCGGGGACTGAAGCTTTCTTT. Translation gives CASSYHVSGTEAFF.

At least ten counts were recorded for this clonotype. This rearrangement joins TRBV12-3 or TRBV12-4 to TRBJ2-1; D call uncertain. CDR3 length: 12 amino acids. V was cut by 5 bases and J by 5 bases, with 7 bases left in between. This CDR3 is CASSLRDNEQFF. The CDR3, as DNA: TGTGCCAGCAGTCTTAGGGACAATGAGCAGTTCTTC.

This clonotype was seen ten or more times. This chain links TRBV7-3 with TRBJ2-2, with D perhaps TRBD2 (7 bases). This CDR3 region has 16 residues. Germline CDR1 reads SGHTA; CDR2 reads FQGTGA. Trimming took off 2 bases at V and 1 base at J, with 11 bases between the two ends. CDR3 amino acids: CASSLPGGGNTGELFF. The CDR3 DNA reads TGTGCCAGCAGCTTACCGGGGGGCGGGAACACCGGGGAGCTGTTTTTT. The full variable domain, its missing parts supplied by reference TRBV7-3 and TRBJ2-2, is GAGVSQTPSNKVTEKGKYVELRCDPISGHTALYWYRQSLGQGPEFLIYFQGTGAADDSGLPNDRFFAVRPEGSVSTLKIQRTERGDSAVYLCASSLPGGGNTGELFFGEGSRLTVL.

This clonotype has a count of ten or more. The rearrangement joins TRBV27 to TRBJ1-2; D is uncertain. V was trimmed by 0 bases and J by 8 bases, leaving 7 bases between them. CDR1 and CDR2 (germline): MNHEY, SMNVEV (reference sequence). This CDR3 contains 12 residues. For the CDR3, the DNA is TGTGCCAGCAGTTTATCCGGGGTCGGCTACACCTTC. The encoded protein is CASSLSGVGYTF.

The chain couples TRBV15 to TRBJ1-6, with D possibly TRBD1 on 6 matching bases. Germline CDR1 and CDR2: LNHNV and YYDKDF (reference sequence). This CDR3 spans 13 amino acids. V lost 8 bases, J lost 5 bases, and 10 bases lay in between. The CDR3 here is CATADRDNSPLHF. CDR3 in DNA: TGTGCCACCGCGGACAGAGATAATTCACCCCTCCACTTT.

The V call is TRBV5-6, the J call TRBJ2-7, with D perhaps matching TRBD2 (5 bases). The CDR3 is 14 residues long. The V end lost 3 bases, the J end lost 3 bases, and 13 bases lay between the germline ends. Germline loops: CDR1 SGHDT, CDR2 YYEEEE. The CDR3 DNA sequence: TGTGCCAGCAGCTCAGGACTGGTTCACTACGAGCAGTACTTC. The encoded protein is CASSSGLVHYEQYF.

This clonotype has ten or more counts. The chain recombines TRBV12-3 or TRBV12-4 with TRBJ1-1; a possible D gene is TRBD1 (6 bases). The germline V and J ends were trimmed by 0 bases and 9 bases, with 14 bases remaining between them. This CDR3 is 14 amino acids long. CDR3 nucleotide sequence: TGTGCCAGCAGTTTAGCGGTGGCAGGGGTGAAAGCTTTCTTT. The encoded protein is CASSLAVAGVKAFF.

This clonotype was recorded a few times. The V gene is TRBV5-1, the J gene TRBJ2-7; D gene ambiguous. The germline V gene has CDR1 SGHRS and CDR2 YFSETQ. The V and J ends lost 0 bases and 7 bases respectively, with 14 bases between them. The CDR3 totals 14 residues. For the CDR3, the DNA is TGCGCCAGCAGCTTGGAGGTAGCCGGGTTTGAGCAGTACTTC. Its protein product is CASSLEVAGFEQYF.

Regarding this clonotype: Mismatch with germline at one junction end may stem from a read error. The genes are TRBV29-1 and TRBJ2-1; D might be TRBD1 (6 bases). Germline CDR1 is SQVTM and CDR2 is ANQGSEA. The CDR3 covers 13 residues. CDR3: CSLGQSSYNEQLF. CDR3 nucleotides: TGCAGCCTAGGACAGAGCTCCTACAATGAGCAGCTCTTC.

This clonotype came up many times. The chain recombines TRBV5-6 with TRBJ2-3; D is uncertain. Trimming shortened V by 0 bases and J by 2 bases, and 16 bases separated the two germline ends. The V gene's germline CDR1 is SGHDT and CDR2 YYEEEE. There are 17 residues in the CDR3. CDR3 nucleotide sequence: TGTGCCAGCAGCTTGGCGGGTGGAATCTGGGACACAGATACGCAGTATTTT. Translated, it gives CASSLAGGIWDTDTQYF.

In its sample, this clonotype was seen a few times. This chain joins TRBV19 and TRBJ1-1; D remains ambiguous. V was pared by 4 bases and J by 7 bases, with 10 bases between. This CDR3 has 12 amino acids. Germline V gene data show CDR1 as LNHDA and CDR2 as SQIVND (reference sequence). CDR3 loop: CASSTQSLEAFF. CDR3 nucleotides: TGTGCCAGTAGTACGCAGTCGCTTGAAGCTTTCTTT.

This clonotype was seen a handful of times. The chain combines TRBV24-1 with TRBJ2-2; D is possibly TRBD2 (5 bases). V was clipped by 9 bases and J by 1 base, with 8 bases between them. The CDR3 sequence is 13 residues long. CDR1 is KGHDR and CDR2 is SFDVKD in the germline V gene. The CDR3 loop is CATGGLNTGELFF. CDR3 nucleotide sequence: TGTGCCACCGGCGGGCTGAACACCGGGGAGCTGTTTTTT.

This clonotype was counted between two and nine times. V usage is TRBV9 and J usage is TRBJ1-5; a possible D gene is TRBD1 (6 bases). The CDR3 runs to 15 residues. V was pared by 2 bases and J by 6 bases, with 15 bases between. CDR1 and CDR2 from the germline V gene are SGDLS and YYNGEE. CDR3 DNA sequence: TGTGCCAGCAGCGTTGACCCAGGGGAAGGTCAGCCCCAGCATTTT. Protein: CASSVDPGEGQPQHF.

This chain uses TRBV7-2 with TRBJ2-1; no definite D call. The CDR3 sequence is 15 residues long. Trimming removed 1 base from V and 4 bases from J, with 11 bases in between. Germline V gene lookup returns CDR1 SGHTA and CDR2 FQGNSA. This CDR3 reads CASSLGSDGYNEQFF. The CDR3 DNA follows: TGTGCCAGCAGCTTAGGGTCGGACGGTTACAATGAGCAGTTCTTC.

The rearrangement links TRBV10-3 to TRBJ2-1; perhaps TRBD2 as D (7 bases). V lost 0 bases, J lost 4 bases, and 19 bases lay in between. The CDR3 loop spans 18 amino acids. Germline values: CDR1 ENHRY, CDR2 SYGVKD. The CDR3 DNA is TGTGCCATCAGTGAGTCGGGGCGGGGGCCACCCTCTTACAATGAGCAGTTCTTC. It encodes CAISESGRGPPSYNEQFF.

This clonotype has ten or more counts. The CDR3: CASSLAGPGRSYEQYF. Here the CDR3 DNA reads TGCGCCAGCAGCTTGGCCGGGCCAGGGCGTTCCTACGAGCAGTACTTC. The rearrangement links TRBV5-1 to TRBJ2-7; weak D call: TRBD1 (5 bases). The ends were cut back, 0 bases at V and 1 base at J, with 14 bases in the middle. CDR1 and CDR2 (germline): SGHRS, YFSETQ. The CDR3 length is 16 residues.

This clonotype was picked up a small number of times. This sequence joins TRBV7-2 and TRBJ2-5, with D perhaps TRBD1 (7 bases). CDR1 and CDR2 (germline): SGHTA, FQGNSA. Trimming took off 5 bases at V and 9 bases at J, with 13 bases between the two ends. This CDR3 contains 12 residues. This CDR3 is CASSLPGGPQYF. For the CDR3, the DNA is TGTGCCAGCAGCCTCCCAGGGGGGCCCCAGTACTTC.

This rearrangement joins TRBV24-1 to TRBJ2-1; 7 bases line up with TRBD1. Trimming cost V 9 bases and J 3 bases; bases outside gene matches: 13. CDR3 length equals 16 residues. Germline V gene sequence: CDR1 KGHDR, CDR2 SFDVKD. CDR3 coding DNA: TGTGCCACCTCCCCCAGTACAGGGGCACACTACAATGAGCAGTTCTTC. Its translation: CATSPSTGAHYNEQFF.

This chain connects TRBV11-2 to TRBJ2-7; possible D gene TRBD2, 5 bases. The CDR3 contains 15 residues. Trimming removed 5 bases at V and 2 bases at J, with 16 bases between. CDR1 is SGHAT and CDR2 is FQNNGV in the germline V gene. The CDR3 DNA follows: TGTGCCAGCAGCCCCCCAGGAGCGGTAGCCTACGAGCAGTACTTC. It yields the protein CASSPPGAVAYEQYF.

This clonotype was observed many times. The CDR3 DNA follows: TGTGCCAGCAGTTCACGTAGGGGGGCCAATTTTGAGCAGTTCTTC. Its protein is CASSSRRGANFEQFF. The V gene is TRBV6-5, the J gene TRBJ2-1; D tentatively reads TRBD1 or TRBD2 (6 bases each). CDR1 MNHEY and CDR2 SVGAGI come from the germline V gene. V was clipped by 4 bases and J by 9 bases, with 19 bases between them. This CDR3 spans 15 amino acids.

This CDR3 is CSAEPRSSYNEQFF. DNA of the CDR3: TGCAGTGCTGAGCCGCGAAGCTCCTACAATGAGCAGTTCTTC. The chain recombines TRBV20-1 with TRBJ2-1; D remains unclear. CDR1 and CDR2 from the germline V gene are DFQATT and SNEGSKA (reference sequence). V gave up 5 bases and J gave up 0 bases, with 11 bases separating them. This CDR3 has 14 amino acids.

This clonotype was observed a handful of times. This chain uses TRBV7-8 with TRBJ2-1; weak D call: TRBD1 (6 bases). Looked up from germline, CDR1 is SGHVS and CDR2 is FQNEAQ. This CDR3 spans 16 amino acids. V was cut by 4 bases and J by 4 bases, with 17 bases left in between. CDR3 sequence: CASSSGREGVYNEQFF. CDR3 nucleotide sequence: TGTGCCAGCAGCTCCGGACGCGAGGGGGTATACAATGAGCAGTTCTTC.